This T cell receptor beta chain appears in the sequencing data of a study of response to subunit inactivated influenza vaccine. Regarding the study as a whole: A suggestion made by the authors is that each seasonal influenza vaccination recruits few new T cells.

TCRdb passed the RT-PCR reads through MiXCR, listing each CDR3 protein once. The repertoire consists of about 180,000 distinct CDR3 sequences, with around 10% occurring once and the leading ten covering roughly a third. Comments on this clonotype: Its antigen is as yet unknown.

The length of the CDR3 is 14 residues. Trimming removed 4 bases from V and 5 bases from J, with 12 bases in between. Germline CDR1 and CDR2: SGHDT and YYEEEE. This clonotype originated in a man aged 50 to 69 who received an inactivated influenza vaccine. The starting material was CD8+ T cells sorted from PBMCs, obtained roughly 24 months after vaccination. The rearrangement uses TRBV5-6 and TRBJ1-4; D unclear. This CDR3 reads CASSGSGLNEKLFF. The CDR3 DNA sequence: TGTGCCAGCAGCGGGTCGGGGTTGAATGAAAAACTGTTTTTT. Full variable domain (rest looked up from reference TRBV5-6 and TRBJ1-4): DAGVTQSPTHLIKTRGQQVTLRCSPKSGHDTVSWYQQALGQGPQFIFQYYEEEERQRGNFPDRFSGHQFPNYSSELNVNALLLGDSALYLCASSGSGLNEKLFFGSGTQLSVL.